This TCR beta chain was sequenced for a study of beta chain features in type 1 diabetes. The CDR3 is 13 residues long. The germline V gene encodes CDR1 SGHRS and CDR2 YFSETQ. Trimming cost V 4 bases and J 3 bases, with 10 bases left between them. The authors reverse transcribed all of the isolated RNA, so sequencing captured expressed TCRB transcripts. Samples of naive, central memory and regulatory T cells yielded a mean of approximately 3.7 million reads. Sequenced by immunoSEQ multiplex PCR; TCRdb stores in-frame clones only, minus some. The sample carries 300,000 to 400,000 clones, roughly 12% recorded once.

The rearrangement joins TRBV5-1 to TRBJ1-1; possibly TRBD1 for D (6 bases). The receptor comes from a young man in good health. Sequenced: naive CD4+ T cells from blood. In DNA form, the CDR3 reads TGCGCCAGCAGCCCGGGACAAGACACTGAAGCTTTCTTT. Amino acid sequence: CASSPGQDTEAFF.